A single sample gave rise to the 7 T cell receptor beta chains below, sequenced in a study of T cells in Graves' hyperthyroidism and ophthalmopathy. What was amplified from RNA transcripts were TCR beta CDR3 regions. HTBI primers were used for first-round RT-PCR of the TCR CDR3. One entry per CDR3 protein results from TCRdb running MiXCR on the multiplex PCR reads. The sample lists 500,000 to 800,000 distinct CDR3 sequences, 45% occurring once. The sequencing input was peripheral blood or thyroid tissue (not recorded which). These receptors all stem from an adult man with Graves' disease, either hyperthyroidism or ophthalmopathy (not recorded which).

This clonotype has a count of ten or more. This sequence joins TRBV5-1 and TRBJ1-1; D is possibly TRBD1 (6 bases). The CDR3 has 16 amino acids. Trimming pared 0 bases from V and 0 bases from J, leaving 12 bases between. The germline V gene has CDR1 SGHRS and CDR2 YFSETQ. The CDR3 DNA reads TGCGCCAGCAGCTTGGAACTCAGGGGCGTGAACACTGAAGCTTTCTTT. Translation gives CASSLELRGVNTEAFF.

This clonotype was detected many times. This chain joins TRBV15 and TRBJ2-6; D gene uncertain. V lost 2 bases and J 0 bases, leaving 14 bases between the germline ends. The V gene's germline CDR1 is LNHNV and CDR2 YYDKDF (reference sequence). The CDR3 consists of 18 residues. The CDR3 DNA is TGTGCCACCAGCAGACCTGCCCCCCCAATCTCTGGGGCCAACGTCCTGACTTTC. Translated: CATSRPAPPISGANVLTF.

This clonotype came up many times. The genes are TRBV29-1 and TRBJ1-2; D gene ambiguous. The CDR3 is 12 residues long. The germline V gene has CDR1 SQVTM and CDR2 ANQGSEA. V lost 2 bases and J lost 7, with 11 bases in between. For the CDR3, the DNA is TGCAGCGTTGAAACAGCCTCCGCTGGCTACACCTTC. Translated, it gives CSVETASAGYTF.

Concerning this clonotype: Given a much more abundant clone one base away, this may be a read error. The rearrangement uses TRBV11-1 and TRBJ1-2; D might be TRBD1 (6 bases). Germline CDR1 is SGHAT and CDR2 is FQDESV (reference sequence). V lost 1 base and J 6 bases, leaving 15 bases between the germline ends. This CDR3 has 15 residues. In DNA form, the CDR3 reads TGTGCCAGCAGCTTAGAAAGGGACACCGGGGATGGCTACACCTTC. Its translation is CASSLERDTGDGYTF.

The chain has TRBV25-1 and TRBJ1-1; D gene unclear. V dropped 1 base and J dropped 2 bases, with 17 bases sitting between them. Germline-derived CDR1 and CDR2 are MGHDK and SYGVNS. The CDR3 is 17 amino acids. For the CDR3, the DNA is TGTGCCAGCAGTGAATCAGGAGGGTACTCTGGAAACACTGAAGCTTTCTTT. The encoded protein is CASSESGGYSGNTEAFF.

This clonotype has only a few counts. The J gene is TRBJ1-2, the V gene TRBV7-9; 9 nucleotides agree with TRBD1. Per germline, CDR1 SEHNR and CDR2 FQNEAQ (reference sequence). CDR3 length: 15 residues. With V trimmed by 3 bases and J by 5 bases, 7 bases remained unmatched. The CDR3 sequence: CASSLASQGAYGYTF. The CDR3 nucleotides are TGTGCCAGCAGCTTGGCTTCACAGGGGGCTTATGGCTACACCTTC. Based on the CDR3 plus reference TRBV7-9 and TRBJ1-2, the full variable domain is DTGVSQNPRHKITKRGQNVTFRCDPISEHNRLYWYRQTLGQGPEFLTYFQNEAQLEKSRLLSDRFSAERPKGSFSTLEIQRTEQGDSAMYLCASSLASQGAYGYTFGSGTRLTVV.

The chain carries TRBV7-4 and TRBJ2-7, with TRBD1 identical over 10 bases. The CDR3 contains 16 residues. Trimming at V came to 5 bases and at J to 3 bases, leaving 10 bases not matched to a gene. Per germline, CDR1 SGHVT and CDR2 SQSDAQ. The chain's CDR3 is CASSASGTGELYEQYF. The CDR3 DNA reads as TGTGCCAGCAGCGCCTCCGGGACAGGGGAACTCTACGAGCAGTACTTC. Full variable domain (remainder filled in from reference TRBV7-4 and TRBJ2-7): GAGVSQSPRYKVAKRGRDVALRCDSISGHVTLYWYRQTLGQGSEVLTYSQSDAQRDKSGRPSGRFSAERPERSVSTLKIQRTEQGDSAVYLCASSASGTGELYEQYFGPGTRLTVT.